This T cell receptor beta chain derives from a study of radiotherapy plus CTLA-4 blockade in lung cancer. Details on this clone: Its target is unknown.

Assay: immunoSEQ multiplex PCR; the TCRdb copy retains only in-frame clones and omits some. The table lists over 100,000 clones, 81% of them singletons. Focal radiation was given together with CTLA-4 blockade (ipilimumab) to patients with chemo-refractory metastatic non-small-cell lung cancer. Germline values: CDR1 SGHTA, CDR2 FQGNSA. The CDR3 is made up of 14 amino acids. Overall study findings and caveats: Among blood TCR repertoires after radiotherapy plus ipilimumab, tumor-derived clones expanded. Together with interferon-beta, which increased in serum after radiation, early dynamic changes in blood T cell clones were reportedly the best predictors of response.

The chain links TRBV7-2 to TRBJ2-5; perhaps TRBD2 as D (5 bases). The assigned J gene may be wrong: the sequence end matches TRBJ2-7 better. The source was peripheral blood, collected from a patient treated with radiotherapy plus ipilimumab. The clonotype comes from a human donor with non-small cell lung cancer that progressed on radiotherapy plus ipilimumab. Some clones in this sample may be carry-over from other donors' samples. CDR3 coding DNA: TGTGCCAGCAGACTCTCCGGGGTAAACTACGAGCAGTACTTC. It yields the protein CASRLSGVNYEQYF.